This TCR beta chain was retrieved from a study of technical replicates of blood from several donors. Only in-frame clones appear in the TCRdb table, and some are missing; sequencing was by immunoSEQ multiplex PCR. The sample yields 75,000 to 95,000 clones, around 95% seen once. A single count supports this clone. Trimming removed 3 bases from V and 5 bases from J; junction bases left unmatched: 9. In germline, CDR1 is LGHNT, CDR2 FRNRAP. The CDR3 sequence is 16 residues long. The chain recombines TRBV12-5 with TRBJ1-1; 10 nucleotides line up with TRBD1. This TCR came from a human donor in good health. Sequenced sample: T cells isolated from PBMCs. CDR3 sequence reads: CASGFGFGTGVTEAFF. CDR3 nucleotide sequence: TGTGCTAGTGGTTTTGGTTTTGGGACAGGGGTTACTGAAGCTTTCTTT.